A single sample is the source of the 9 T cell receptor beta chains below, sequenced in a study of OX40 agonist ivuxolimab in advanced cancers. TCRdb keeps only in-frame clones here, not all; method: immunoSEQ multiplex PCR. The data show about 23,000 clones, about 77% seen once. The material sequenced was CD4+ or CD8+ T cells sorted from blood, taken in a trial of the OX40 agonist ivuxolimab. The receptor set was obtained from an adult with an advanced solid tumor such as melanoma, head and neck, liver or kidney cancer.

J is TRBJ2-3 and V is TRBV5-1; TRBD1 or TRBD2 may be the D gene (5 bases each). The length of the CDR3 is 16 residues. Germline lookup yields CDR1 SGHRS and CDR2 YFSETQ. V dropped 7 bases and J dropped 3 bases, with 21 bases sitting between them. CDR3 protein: CASAWDPPPGTDTQYF. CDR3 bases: TGCGCCAGCGCCTGGGACCCTCCCCCGGGGACAGATACGCAGTATTTT.

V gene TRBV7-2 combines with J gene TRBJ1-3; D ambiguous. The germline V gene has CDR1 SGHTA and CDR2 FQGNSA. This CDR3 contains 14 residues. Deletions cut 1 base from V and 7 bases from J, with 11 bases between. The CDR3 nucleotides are TGTGCCAGCAGCTTAGGCGACCCTTGGAACACCATATATTTT. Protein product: CASSLGDPWNTIYF.

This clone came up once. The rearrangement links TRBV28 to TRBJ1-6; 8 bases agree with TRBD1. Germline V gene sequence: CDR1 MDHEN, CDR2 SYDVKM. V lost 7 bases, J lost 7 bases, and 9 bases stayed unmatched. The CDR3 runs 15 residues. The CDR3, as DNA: TGTGCCAGCATCCTCCGGGACAGGCGGAATTCACCCCTCCACTTT. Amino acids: CASILRDRRNSPLHF.

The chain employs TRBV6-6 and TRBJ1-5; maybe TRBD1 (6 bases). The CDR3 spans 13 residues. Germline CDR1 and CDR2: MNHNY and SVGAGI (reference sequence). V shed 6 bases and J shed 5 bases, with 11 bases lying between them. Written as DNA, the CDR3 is TGTGCCAGCAGGACTACAGGGCATCAGCCCCAGCATTTT. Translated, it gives CASRTTGHQPQHF.

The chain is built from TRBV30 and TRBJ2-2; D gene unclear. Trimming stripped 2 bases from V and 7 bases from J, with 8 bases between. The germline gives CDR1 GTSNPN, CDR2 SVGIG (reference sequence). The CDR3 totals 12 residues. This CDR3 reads CAWSLGSGELFF. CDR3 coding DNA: TGTGCCTGGAGTCTGGGAAGCGGGGAGCTGTTTTTT. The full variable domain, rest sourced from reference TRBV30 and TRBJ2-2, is SQTIHQWPATLVQPVGSPLSLECTVEGTSNPNLYWYRQAAGRGLQLLFYSVGIGQISSEVPQNLSASRPQDRQFILSSKKLLLSDSGFYLCAWSLGSGELFFGEGSRLTVL.

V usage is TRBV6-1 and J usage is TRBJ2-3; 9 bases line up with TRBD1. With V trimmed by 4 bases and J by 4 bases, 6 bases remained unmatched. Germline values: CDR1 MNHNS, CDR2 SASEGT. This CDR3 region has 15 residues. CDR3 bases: TGTGCCAGCAGTGGGGGACAGGGTAGTGCAGATACGCAGTATTTT. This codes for CASSGGQGSADTQYF.

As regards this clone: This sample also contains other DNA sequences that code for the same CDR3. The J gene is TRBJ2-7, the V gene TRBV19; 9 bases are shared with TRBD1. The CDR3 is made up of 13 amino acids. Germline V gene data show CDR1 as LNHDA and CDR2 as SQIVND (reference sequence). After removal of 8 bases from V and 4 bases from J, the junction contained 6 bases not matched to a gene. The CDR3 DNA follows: TGTGCCAGTTCCGGGACAGGGAGATACGAGCAGTACTTC. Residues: CASSGTGRYEQYF.

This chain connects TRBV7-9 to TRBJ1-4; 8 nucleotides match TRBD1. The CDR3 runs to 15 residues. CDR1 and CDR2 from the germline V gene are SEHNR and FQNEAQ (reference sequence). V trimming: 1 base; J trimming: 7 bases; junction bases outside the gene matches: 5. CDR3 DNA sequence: TGTGCCAGCAGCTTAGATCAGGGGGCTGTTGAAAAACTGTTTTTT. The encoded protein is CASSLDQGAVEKLFF.

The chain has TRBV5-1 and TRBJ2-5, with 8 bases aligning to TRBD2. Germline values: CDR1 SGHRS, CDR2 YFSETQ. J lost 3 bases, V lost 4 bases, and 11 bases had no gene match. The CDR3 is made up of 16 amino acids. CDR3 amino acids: CASSTGLGSGKETQYF. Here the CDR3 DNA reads TGCGCCAGCAGCACGGGACTAGGGTCGGGAAAAGAGACCCAGTACTTC.